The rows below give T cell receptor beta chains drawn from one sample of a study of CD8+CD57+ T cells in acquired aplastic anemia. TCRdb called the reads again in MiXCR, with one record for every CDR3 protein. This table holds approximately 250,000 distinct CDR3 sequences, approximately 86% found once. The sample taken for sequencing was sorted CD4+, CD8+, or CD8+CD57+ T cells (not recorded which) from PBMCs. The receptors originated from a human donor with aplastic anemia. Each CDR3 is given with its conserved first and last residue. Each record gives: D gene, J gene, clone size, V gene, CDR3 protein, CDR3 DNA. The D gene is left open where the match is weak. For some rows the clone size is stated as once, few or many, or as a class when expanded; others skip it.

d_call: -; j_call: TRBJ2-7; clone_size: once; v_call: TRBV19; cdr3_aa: CASSIGRGCSYEQYF; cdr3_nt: TGTGCCAGTAGCATAGGCAGGGGATGCTCCTACGAGCAGTACTTC
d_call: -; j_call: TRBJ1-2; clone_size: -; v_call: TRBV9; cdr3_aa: CASSGGDQQGGNTF; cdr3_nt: TGTGCCAGCAGCGGGGGGGACCAACAGGGAGGAAACACCTTC
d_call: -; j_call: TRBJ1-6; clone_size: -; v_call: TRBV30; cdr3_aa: CAWRDGRTIGHSPLHF; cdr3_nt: TGTGCCTGGAGGGACGGCCGTACAATTGGCCATTCACCCCTCCACTTT
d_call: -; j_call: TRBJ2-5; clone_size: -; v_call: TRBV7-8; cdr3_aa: CAYSLAAYQETQYF; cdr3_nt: TGTGCCTACAGCTTAGCGGCGTACCAAGAGACCCAGTACTTC
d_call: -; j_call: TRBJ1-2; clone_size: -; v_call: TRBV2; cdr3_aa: CASTETGRDGYTF; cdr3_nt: TGTGCCAGCACCGAAACAGGGAGGGATGGCTACACCTTC
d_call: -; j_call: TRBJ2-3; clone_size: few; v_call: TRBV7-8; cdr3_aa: CASSLGGGATQYF; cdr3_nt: TGTGCCAGCAGCTTAGGGGGAGGTGCCACGCAGTATTTT
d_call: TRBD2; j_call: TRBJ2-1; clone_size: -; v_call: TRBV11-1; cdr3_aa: CASSTPSGGIGSYNEQFF; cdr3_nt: TGTGCCAGCAGCACGCCTAGCGGGGGGATAGGGTCCTACAATGAGCAGTTCTTC
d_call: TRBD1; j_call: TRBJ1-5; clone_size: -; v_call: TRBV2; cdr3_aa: CASRERGTGVWPQHF; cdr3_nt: TGTGCCAGCCGGGAGAGAGGGACAGGGGTATGGCCCCAGCATTTT
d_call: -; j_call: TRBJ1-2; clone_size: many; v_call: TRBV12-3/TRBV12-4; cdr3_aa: CVSSFSPDGYTF; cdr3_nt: TGTGTCAGCAGTTTTAGCCCTGATGGCTACACCTTC
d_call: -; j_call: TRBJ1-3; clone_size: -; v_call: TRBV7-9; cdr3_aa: CASSLTGSDDTKYF; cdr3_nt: TGTGCCAGCAGCCTTACAGGGAGCGACGACACCAAATATTTT
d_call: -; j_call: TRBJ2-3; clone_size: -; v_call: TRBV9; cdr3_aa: CASGVYQNSYNEF; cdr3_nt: TGTGCCAGCGGCGTATACCAGAACTCCTACAATGAGTTT
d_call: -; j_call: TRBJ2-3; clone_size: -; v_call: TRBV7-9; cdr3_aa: CASGDGSTGTRYF; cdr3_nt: TGTGCCAGCGGGGACGGGAGCACAGGGACGAGGTATTTT
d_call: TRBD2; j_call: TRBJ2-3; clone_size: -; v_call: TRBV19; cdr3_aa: CASSGGGASTDTQYF; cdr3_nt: TGTGCCAGTAGCGGCGGGGGGGCTAGCACAGATACGCAGTATTTT
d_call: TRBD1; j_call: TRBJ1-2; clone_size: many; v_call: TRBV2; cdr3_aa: CASSGLPGGERNYGYTF; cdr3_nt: TGTGCCAGCAGTGGATTACCAGGGGGCGAACGGAACTATGGCTACACCTTC
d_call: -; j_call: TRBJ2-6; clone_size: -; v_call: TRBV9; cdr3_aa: CASSLSGSSNDNVLTF; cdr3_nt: TGTGCCAGCAGCTTAAGCGGTAGCTCTAATGACAACGTCCTGACTTTC
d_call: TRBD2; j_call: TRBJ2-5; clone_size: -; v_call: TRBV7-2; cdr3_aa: CASRTSVVYNEQLYF; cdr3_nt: TGTGCCAGCAGAACTAGCGTGGTCTACAATGAGCAGTTGTACTTC
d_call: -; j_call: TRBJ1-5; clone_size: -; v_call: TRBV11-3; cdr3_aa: CASSLDHTDQPQHF; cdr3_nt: TGTGCCAGCAGCTTAGATCATACAGATCAGCCCCAGCATTTT
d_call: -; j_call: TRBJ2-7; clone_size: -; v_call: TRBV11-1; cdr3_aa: CATSGRLPAYEQYF; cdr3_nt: TGTGCCACCAGCGGCCGTCTGCCAGCCTACGAGCAGTACTTC
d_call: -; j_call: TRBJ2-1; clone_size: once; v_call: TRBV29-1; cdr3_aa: CSSLRPSQGQEQFF; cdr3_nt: TGCAGCTCACTCCGCCCATCCCAGGGGCAGGAGCAGTTCTTC
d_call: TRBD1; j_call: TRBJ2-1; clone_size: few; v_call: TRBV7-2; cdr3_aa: CASSLAGGAYYGYFF; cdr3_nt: TGTGCCAGCAGCTTGGCAGGGGGCGCCTACTATGGGTACTTCTTC
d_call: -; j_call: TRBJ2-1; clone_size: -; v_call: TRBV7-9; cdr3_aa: CASSVDGSHDANVFF; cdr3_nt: TGTGCCAGCAGCGTAGACGGGAGCCACGACGCCAACGTCTTCTTC
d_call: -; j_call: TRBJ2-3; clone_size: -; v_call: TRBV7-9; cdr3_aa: CASSLVGGAHTQYF; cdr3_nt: TGTGCCAGCAGCTTAGTGGGAGGTGCGCATACGCAGTATTTT
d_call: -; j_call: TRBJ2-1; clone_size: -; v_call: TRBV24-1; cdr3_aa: CATSDLKVSSRNEQFF; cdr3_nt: TGTGCCACCAGTGATTTAAAGGTTAGTAGTAGAAATGAGCAGTTCTTC
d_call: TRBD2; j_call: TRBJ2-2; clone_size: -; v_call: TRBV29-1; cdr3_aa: CSVRLAGSGGELFF; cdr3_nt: TGCAGCGTGAGACTAGCGGGGTCCGGCGGGGAGCTGTTTTTT
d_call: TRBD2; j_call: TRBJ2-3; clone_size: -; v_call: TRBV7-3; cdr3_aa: CASSISGGGIDPYF; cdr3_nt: TGTGCCAGCAGCATCAGCGGGGGCGGGATTGATCCGTATTTT
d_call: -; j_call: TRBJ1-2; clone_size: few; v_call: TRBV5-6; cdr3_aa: CASSVDNRGAYTF; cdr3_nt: TGTGCCAGCAGCGTAGATAACCGGGGCGCCTACACCTTC
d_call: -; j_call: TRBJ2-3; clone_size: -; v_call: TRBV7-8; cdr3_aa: CASSLGGSPDTHF; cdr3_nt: TGTGCCAGCAGCTTAGGGGGAAGTCCCGATACGCATTTT
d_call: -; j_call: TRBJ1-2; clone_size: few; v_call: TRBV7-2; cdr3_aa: CASSLAGGSDYGYTF; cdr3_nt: TGTGCCAGCAGCTTGGCTGGGGGCTCCGACTATGGCTACACCTTC
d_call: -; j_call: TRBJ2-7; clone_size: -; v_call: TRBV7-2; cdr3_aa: CASSFYLSGYEQYF; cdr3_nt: TGTGCCAGCAGCTTCTACCTTAGCGGTTACGAGCAGTACTTC
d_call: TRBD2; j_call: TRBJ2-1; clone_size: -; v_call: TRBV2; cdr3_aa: CASSESGRGNQPQLF; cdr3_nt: TGTGCCAGCAGTGAATCTGGGAGGGGCAATCAGCCCCAGCTTTTT
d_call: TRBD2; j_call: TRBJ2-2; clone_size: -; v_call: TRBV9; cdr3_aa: CASSVLTSGATGELFF; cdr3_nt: TGTGCCAGCAGCGTCCTGACTAGCGGGGCCACCGGGGAGCTGTTTTTT